The 15 T cell receptor beta chains presented below share a single source sample, sequenced in a study of control samples from healthy donors and cancer patients. The repertoire was sequenced with immunoSEQ multiplex PCR; TCRdb's copy has only in-frame clones and lacks some. The repertoire has about 44,000 clones, around 87% of them found once; the top ten carry roughly 10%. Sequencing was performed on PBMCs. The receptors derive from a woman aged 60-75 years with lung cancer.

V is TRBV2 and J is TRBJ1-4; D is undetermined. V lost 4 bases and J lost 7, with 10 bases in between. This CDR3 contains 13 residues. Germline V gene data show CDR1 as SNHLY and CDR2 as FYNNEI. The CDR3 coding sequence is TGTGCCAGCAGTGCTCGTCAGATTGAAAAACTGTTTTTT. Translating it yields CASSARQIEKLFF.

This chain uses TRBV3-1 (or the pseudogene TRBV3-2) with TRBJ1-1, with unresolved D. The CDR3 covers 13 residues. Trimming cost V 4 bases and J 7 bases, with 13 bases left between them. CDR1 and CDR2 from the germline V gene are LGHDT and YNNKEL (reference sequence). CDR3 nucleotides: TGTGCCAGCAGCCCACCCAGACATGATGAAGCTTTCTTT. Its protein is CASSPPRHDEAFF.

J is TRBJ2-1 and V is TRBV10-3, with 13 bases identical to TRBD2. The CDR3 is 14 residues long. V lost 4 bases, J lost 8 bases, and 2 bases stayed unmatched. Germline CDR1 and CDR2: ENHRY and SYGVKD. The CDR3 region has the DNA TGTGCCATCAGTGGGACTAGCGGGAGCGATGAGCAGTTCTTC. Translating it yields CAISGTSGSDEQFF.

The rearrangement joins TRBV6-6 to TRBJ2-1, with D perhaps TRBD2 (5 bases). The ends were cut back, 5 bases at V and 7 bases at J, with 18 bases in the middle. The CDR3 loop spans 15 amino acids. The germline gives CDR1 MNHNY, CDR2 SVGAGI (reference sequence). DNA for the CDR3: TGTGCCAGCAGTCCCCCCGAGGGCTTTGATAATGAGCAGTTCTTC. Its translation is CASSPPEGFDNEQFF.

The chain recombines TRBV24-1 with TRBJ2-3; TRBD2 matches at 8 bases. The CDR3 is 15 amino acids. Germline CDR1 and CDR2: KGHDR and SFDVKD. The V segment lost 7 bases and the J segment 5 bases; nucleotides outside the gene matches: 10. This chain's CDR3 is CATSAEREFQDTQYF. The CDR3 DNA follows: TGTGCCACCAGCGCAGAGCGGGAGTTTCAAGATACGCAGTATTTT.

The rearrangement links TRBV3-1 (or the pseudogene TRBV3-2) to TRBJ2-6, with TRBD2 as a possible D gene (6 bases). This CDR3 spans 19 amino acids. The germline gives CDR1 LGHDT, CDR2 YNNKEL (reference sequence). Between the trimmed V and J ends, which lost 4 bases and 0 bases, there was a span of 19 bases. The CDR3 DNA reads as TGTGCCAGCAGCCCAACGTTGTGGGAGGCCCACTCTGGGGCCAACGTCCTGACTTTC. It codes for CASSPTLWEAHSGANVLTF.

The DNA of the CDR3 is TGTGCCAGCAGCCTTAGCGGGAGCCCATCCTACGAGCAGTACTTC. Translation: CASSLSGSPSYEQYF. The V gene is TRBV9, the J gene TRBJ2-7; 9 bases align to TRBD2. Trimming at V came to 4 bases and at J to 1 base, leaving 6 bases not matched to a gene. Germline CDR1 is SGDLS and CDR2 is YYNGEE. The CDR3 runs 15 residues.

The J gene is TRBJ2-7, the V gene TRBV21-1; TRBD1 is the table's D call and was not checked against the DNA. TRBV21-1 is a recognized pseudogene. The CDR3 has 15 amino acids. CDR3 in DNA: TGTGCCAGCAGCTCAAGGAGGACAGTTATCTACGAGCAGTACTTC. Protein product: CASSSRRTVIYEQYF.

The chain uses TRBV28 and TRBJ2-2; possibly TRBD2 for D (6 bases). Deletions cut 2 bases from V and 5 bases from J, with 27 bases between. Per the germline V gene, CDR1 is MDHEN and CDR2 is SYDVKM. CDR3 length equals 20 residues. CDR3 DNA sequence: TGTGCCAGCAGTTTAGCCCGGTGGATCAGGAGGGAAATACGAACCGGGGAGCTGTTTTTT. It translates to CASSLARWIRREIRTGELFF.

V usage is TRBV18 and J usage is TRBJ2-7; 9 nucleotides match TRBD1. J lost 3 bases, V lost 4 bases, and 4 bases had no gene match. The CDR3 sequence is 14 residues long. Germline loops: CDR1 KGHSH, CDR2 LQKENI. This chain's CDR3 is CASSQDRGGYEQYF. The CDR3 DNA follows: TGTGCCAGCTCACAGGACAGGGGCGGCTACGAGCAGTACTTC.

This chain links TRBV7-3 with TRBJ2-5, with D hard to call. Germline CDR1 reads SGHTA; CDR2 reads FQGTGA. Trimming took off 1 base at V and 3 bases at J, with 6 bases between the two ends. This CDR3 contains 13 residues. The CDR3 nucleotides are TGTGCCAGCAGCTTAATAAGGGAAGAGACCCAGTACTTC. This sequence encodes CASSLIREETQYF.

V gene TRBV5-4 combines with J gene TRBJ1-1; TRBD1 agrees at 8 bases. This CDR3 has 15 amino acids. Germline V gives CDR1 SGHNT, CDR2 YYREEE (reference sequence). The trim removed 0 bases at V and 5 bases at J, leaving 6 bases unmatched. CDR3 sequence reads: CASSLEAGGATEAFF. CDR3 in DNA: TGTGCCAGCAGCTTGGAGGCAGGGGGCGCGACTGAAGCTTTCTTT.

The chain carries TRBV12-3 or TRBV12-4 and TRBJ1-1, with TRBD1 identical over 9 bases. J gave up 11 bases and V 3 bases, and 7 bases lay outside the gene matches. This CDR3 is 13 amino acids long. DNA of the CDR3: TGTGCCAGCAGTTTCCGGGACAGGGATCCGGCTTTCTTT. Residues: CASSFRDRDPAFF.

V gene TRBV7-9 combines with J gene TRBJ1-1; D call uncertain. The length of the CDR3 is 13 residues. Trimming left V 2 bases short and J 3 bases short, with 7 bases between. Looked up from germline, CDR1 is SEHNR and CDR2 is FQNEAQ (reference sequence). The CDR3 nucleotides are TGTGCCAGCAGCTTATTGCAAGACACTGAAGCTTTCTTT. This sequence encodes CASSLLQDTEAFF.

The CDR3 spells CASSLAEGNEQFF. CDR3 sequence (DNA): TGCGCCAGCAGCTTGGCAGAGGGGAATGAGCAGTTCTTC. The chain joins TRBV5-1 to TRBJ2-1; D possibly uses TRBD1 or TRBD2 (5 bases each). Trimming shortened V by 0 bases and J by 7 bases, and 8 bases separated the two germline ends. Germline lookup yields CDR1 SGHRS and CDR2 YFSETQ. The CDR3 is made up of 13 amino acids.